This entry features one T cell receptor (beta chain) sequence. Its antigen is still unknown. Expressed TCRB transcripts got sequenced, as all isolated RNA was reverse transcribed. The method was immunoSEQ multiplex PCR; TCRdb's version includes in-frame clones alone and lacks a portion of them. This repertoire shows 500,000 to 800,000 clones, around 12% found once; its top ten account for about 0.11%. From germline, CDR1 is SGHAT and CDR2 FQNNGV. This CDR3 has 13 residues. The V end was cut by 2 bases, the J end by 11 bases, with 15 bases between. These data are taken from a study of beta chain features in type 1 diabetes. General observations from the study: VDJ junctions from patients with type 1 diabetes contained fewer insertions and more deletions. Shortening that was moderate but significant affected the TCRB CDR3s of Type 1 diabetes patients in all four CD4+ subsets. For patients, the naive, central memory and Treg TCRB repertoires appeared more alike than for healthy donors. Cells with high TCR expression could be over-represented when cDNA is sequenced.

This TCR came from a young man with type 1 diabetes. The rearrangement joins TRBV11-2 to TRBJ2-5; D may be TRBD2 (5 bases). The specimen sequenced was naive CD4+ T cells from blood. CDR3 sequence reads: CASSLSGEPQQYF. In DNA form, the CDR3 reads TGTGCCAGCAGCTTAAGTGGGGAGCCCCAACAGTACTTC.